These 31 T cell receptor beta chains share one sample of origin, sequenced in a study of blood T cell repertoires in COVID-19. TCRdb's table, derived via immunoSEQ multiplex PCR, lists solely in-frame clones and lacks some. This table holds over 200,000 clones, about nine tenths found once. What was sequenced was PBMCs or T cells enriched from blood (not recorded which). Source of these receptors: a man younger than 35 with acute COVID-19.

This chain links TRBV28 with TRBJ2-5, with 12 nucleotides matching TRBD2. Germline CDR1 and CDR2: MDHEN and SYDVKM. After removal of 4 bases from V and 6 bases from J, the junction contained 9 bases not matched to a gene. CDR3 length equals 16 residues. For the CDR3, the DNA is TGTGCCAGCAGTTCACCGACTAGCGGGAGTGGTCAGACCCAGTACTTC. Translating it yields CASSSPTSGSGQTQYF. Together with reference TRBV28 and TRBJ2-5, the CDR3 gives the full variable domain: DVKVTQSSRYLVKRTGEKVFLECVQDMDHENMFWYRQDPGLGLRLIYFSYDVKMKEKGDIPEGYSVSREKKERFSLILESASTNQTSMYLCASSSPTSGSGQTQYFGPGTRLLVL.

This rearrangement joins TRBV6-5 to TRBJ2-1; D remains ambiguous. The CDR3 spans 13 residues. The V end was cut by 6 bases, the J end by 2 bases, with 8 bases between. From germline, CDR1 is MNHEY and CDR2 SVGAGI. CDR3 loop: CASRTITYNEQFF. For the CDR3, the DNA is TGTGCCAGCAGAACTATCACCTACAATGAGCAGTTCTTC.

The chain joins TRBV27 to TRBJ1-5, with D perhaps matching TRBD1 (6 bases). V was clipped by 2 bases and J by 2 bases, with 13 bases between them. CDR3 length equals 16 residues. Germline values: CDR1 MNHEY, CDR2 SMNVEV (reference sequence). The CDR3 DNA sequence: TGTGCCAGCAGTTTAGATTCGGGGGGCGGCAATCAGCCCCAGCATTTT. This sequence encodes CASSLDSGGGNQPQHF.

The rearrangement links TRBV6-4 to TRBJ2-3, with a possible D match to TRBD1 (5 bases). Germline-derived CDR1 and CDR2 are MRHNA and SNTAGT. This CDR3 has 16 amino acids. The V and J ends lost 0 bases and 3 bases respectively, with 13 bases between them. The CDR3 sequence is CASSDSAGKGTDTQYF. CDR3 in DNA: TGTGCCAGCAGTGACTCGGCAGGGAAGGGTACAGATACGCAGTATTTT.

The chain employs TRBV6-5 and TRBJ2-5, with D perhaps TRBD1 (5 bases). The germline V gene encodes CDR1 MNHEY and CDR2 SVGAGI. CDR3 length: 13 amino acids. V was trimmed by 6 bases and J by 2 bases, leaving 10 bases between them. The CDR3 here is CASSIDRQETQYF. The CDR3 nucleotides read TGTGCCAGCAGCATAGACAGACAAGAGACCCAGTACTTC.

The V and J genes are TRBV4-3 and TRBJ1-5; 12 nucleotides agree with TRBD1. The germline CDR1 and CDR2 sequences are LGHNA and YSLEER. V lost 3 bases, J lost 5 bases, and 5 bases stayed unmatched. This CDR3 region has 16 residues. CDR3 sequence: CASSHGTGGADQPQHF. For the CDR3, the DNA is TGCGCCAGCAGCCACGGGACAGGGGGCGCGGATCAGCCCCAGCATTTT.

CDR3 region: CASSQEMGIANYGYTF. CDR3 nucleotides: TGTGCCAGCAGCCAAGAGATGGGCATAGCTAACTATGGCTACACCTTC. V and J are TRBV4-2 and TRBJ1-2, with D hard to call. Germline V gene sequence: CDR1 LGHNA, CDR2 YNFKEQ. This CDR3 region has 16 residues. Trimming left V 0 bases short and J 0 bases short, with 11 bases between.

V gene TRBV11-2 combines with J gene TRBJ2-5; a weak D match, TRBD2 (5 bases). With 7 bases removed from V and 3 bases from J, the gap between germline ends came to 9 bases. The CDR3 loop spans 12 amino acids. Germline CDR1 reads SGHAT; CDR2 reads FQNNGV. CDR3 sequence: CASIGLEETQYF. In nucleotides, the CDR3 is TGTGCCAGCATCGGACTGGAAGAGACCCAGTACTTC.

V is TRBV25-1 and J is TRBJ1-1, with a weak D call TRBD1 (5 bases). CDR1 is MGHDK, CDR2 SYGVNS, per germline. The germline V and J ends were trimmed by 2 bases and 4 bases, with 8 bases remaining between them. This CDR3 region has 13 residues. The DNA for the CDR3 is TGTGCCAGCAGTGAAACGGGGGTCACTGAAGCTTTCTTT. Encoded protein: CASSETGVTEAFF.

The V and J genes are TRBV11-2 and TRBJ2-2; 9 nucleotides line up with TRBD2. The ends lost 5 bases at V and 6 bases at J; junction bases unmatched: 16. Germline CDR1 reads SGHAT; CDR2 reads FQNNGV. This CDR3 has 18 amino acids. The CDR3 region is CASSPTVGVAGVSGELFF. The DNA for the CDR3 is TGTGCCAGCAGCCCCACCGTTGGGGTAGCGGGAGTATCCGGGGAGCTGTTTTTT.

V usage is TRBV11-2 and J usage is TRBJ1-3, with D unresolved. The V gene's germline CDR1 is SGHAT and CDR2 FQNNGV. This CDR3 is built from 14 residues. Trimming left V 1 base short and J 0 bases short, with 4 bases between. This CDR3 is CASSLGSSGNTIYF. CDR3 coding DNA: TGTGCCAGCAGCTTAGGGAGCTCTGGAAACACCATATATTTT.

V and J are TRBV24-1 and TRBJ2-7; TRBD1 matches 7 bases. Germline V gene sequence: CDR1 KGHDR, CDR2 SFDVKD. V lost 3 bases, J lost 6 bases, and 4 bases stayed unmatched. CDR3 length: 13 amino acids. The chain's CDR3 is CATSDPTGPEQYF. CDR3 coding DNA: TGTGCCACCAGTGATCCGACAGGGCCCGAGCAGTACTTC.

The genes are TRBV7-9 and TRBJ2-3; 7 bases align to TRBD2. Trimming removed 5 bases from V and 3 bases from J; junction bases left unmatched: 8. The CDR3 loop spans 15 amino acids. CDR1 is SEHNR, CDR2 FQNEAQ, per germline (reference sequence). The CDR3 DNA is TGTGCCAGCAGCCTGACTAGCCTGTGGACAGATACGCAGTATTTT. Translation gives CASSLTSLWTDTQYF.

This clone occurred once. The CDR3 region is CASSLANRGRRNTEAFF. The CDR3 coding sequence is TGTGCCAGCAGCTTAGCTAACAGGGGACGTAGGAACACTGAAGCTTTCTTT. This rearrangement joins TRBV7-2 to TRBJ1-1, with 7 bases aligning to TRBD1. This CDR3 comprises 17 residues. The V and J ends lost 0 bases and 1 base, in that order; junction bases with no gene match: 8. Per the germline V gene, CDR1 is SGHTA and CDR2 is FQGNSA. Complete variable domain (other parts from reference TRBV7-2 and TRBJ1-1): GAGVSQSPSNKVTEKGKDVELRCDPISGHTALYWYRQSLGQGLEFLIYFQGNSAPDKSGLPSDRFSAERTGGSVSTLTIQRTQQEDSAVYLCASSLANRGRRNTEAFFGQGTRLTVV.

This chain connects TRBV4-1 to TRBJ2-7, with 7 bases aligning to TRBD1. Germline lookup yields CDR1 MGHRA and CDR2 YSYEKL. The CDR3 spans 15 residues. V dropped 4 bases and J dropped 3; count of bases not matched to a gene: 9. CDR3 nucleotides: TGCGCCAGCAGCCCCCTGACAGGGTACGACTACGAGCAGTACTTC. Amino acid sequence: CASSPLTGYDYEQYF.

V usage is TRBV19 and J usage is TRBJ2-1, with 9 bases identical to TRBD2. The trim removed 3 bases at V and 8 bases at J, leaving 5 bases unmatched. From germline, CDR1 is LNHDA and CDR2 SQIVND (reference sequence). This CDR3 is 14 amino acids long. The CDR3 region has the DNA TGTGCCAGTAGTATTCGCGGGAGGGATGATGAGCAGTTCTTC. Translated, it gives CASSIRGRDDEQFF.

V usage is TRBV5-5 and J usage is TRBJ2-1; D might be TRBD2 (5 bases). The CDR3 has 13 residues. Germline CDR1 is SGHKS and CDR2 is YYEKEE (reference sequence). With 7 bases removed from V and 3 bases from J, the gap between germline ends came to 11 bases. Written as DNA, the CDR3 is TGTGCCAGCCGCGACTACAACTACAATGAGCAGTTCTTC. It specifies CASRDYNYNEQFF.

The rearrangement uses TRBV7-2 and TRBJ2-5, with TRBD2 identical over 10 bases. The germline V gene encodes CDR1 SGHTA and CDR2 FQGNSA. Unmatched junction bases numbered 7, after V lost 4 bases and J lost 5 bases. The CDR3 is 15 amino acids. For the CDR3, the DNA is TGTGCCAGCAGCTCCGGGCTAGCGGGAGATGAGACCCAGTACTTC. It encodes CASSSGLAGDETQYF.

The chain is built from TRBV5-1 and TRBJ1-1; 8 bases line up with TRBD1. The length of the CDR3 is 16 residues. Germline lookup yields CDR1 SGHRS and CDR2 YFSETQ. V gave up 2 bases and J gave up 4 bases; unmatched junction bases: 10. For the CDR3, the DNA is TGCGCCAGCAGCTTAGGTACAGGGGGGACGGGCACTGAAGCTTTCTTT. This codes for CASSLGTGGTGTEAFF.

The V and J genes are TRBV6-2 or TRBV6-3 and TRBJ2-5, with D uncertain. The CDR3 is 13 amino acids. V dropped 2 bases and J dropped 4 bases, with 8 bases sitting between them. CDR1 is MNHEY and CDR2 is SVGEGT in the germline V gene. CDR3 sequence: CASSYEERETQYF. The CDR3 DNA sequence: TGTGCCAGCAGTTACGAGGAGAGAGAGACCCAGTACTTC.

The chain combines TRBV28 with TRBJ1-5; 7 bases line up with TRBD1. J lost 1 base, V lost 4 bases, and 4 bases had no gene match. This CDR3 contains 15 residues. CDR1 is MDHEN, CDR2 SYDVKM, per germline. The CDR3 reads CASSYDRVSNQPQHF. The CDR3 bases are TGTGCCAGCAGTTACGACAGGGTGAGCAATCAGCCCCAGCATTTT. The complete variable domain, with remaining parts taken from reference TRBV28 and TRBJ1-5, reads DVKVTQSSRYLVKRTGEKVFLECVQDMDHENMFWYRQDPGLGLRLIYFSYDVKMKEKGDIPEGYSVSREKKERFSLILESASTNQTSMYLCASSYDRVSNQPQHFGDGTRLSIL.

A single count supports this clone. The J gene is TRBJ2-2, the V gene TRBV28; 8 bases line up with TRBD1. Germline trimming cut 4 bases from V and 8 bases from J; bases unmatched to any gene: 3. CDR3 length: 13 amino acids. Germline assignment: CDR1 MDHEN and CDR2 SYDVKM. The CDR3 reads CASSYRGLGELFF. CDR3 nucleotides: TGTGCCAGCAGTTACAGGGGGTTAGGGGAGCTGTTTTTT. The variable domain in full, with the rest retrieved from reference TRBV28 and TRBJ2-2, is DVKVTQSSRYLVKRTGEKVFLECVQDMDHENMFWYRQDPGLGLRLIYFSYDVKMKEKGDIPEGYSVSREKKERFSLILESASTNQTSMYLCASSYRGLGELFFGEGSRLTVL.

The chain recombines TRBV6-2 or TRBV6-3 with TRBJ2-2, with no clear D. The V end lost 4 bases, the J end lost 0 bases, and 9 bases lay between the germline ends. This CDR3 spans 15 amino acids. Germline V gives CDR1 MNHEY, CDR2 SVGEGT. The CDR3 here is CASSLIAANTGELFF. DNA for the CDR3: TGTGCCAGCAGTTTGATCGCGGCGAACACCGGGGAGCTGTTTTTT.

The rearrangement joins TRBV28 to TRBJ2-2; a possible D gene is TRBD1 (5 bases). V was clipped by 5 bases and J by 10 bases, with 17 bases between them. The CDR3 extends over 14 amino acids. Germline V gives CDR1 MDHEN, CDR2 SYDVKM. This chain's CDR3 is CASSPTGLRSELFF. CDR3 in DNA: TGTGCCAGCAGTCCCACAGGCTTACGCTCGGAGCTGTTTTTT.

V is TRBV10-2 and J is TRBJ2-7; 10 bases fit TRBD2. This CDR3 has 18 residues. Losses at the gene ends were 8 bases for V and 2 bases for J; bases not matched to a gene: 18. Germline V gene data show CDR1 as WSHSY and CDR2 as SAAADI. DNA of the CDR3: TGCGCCAGCTACGGGAGCTTACTAGCGGGGCGAAGAGCCTACGAGCAGTACTTC. This sequence encodes CASYGSLLAGRRAYEQYF.

The V call is TRBV9, the J call TRBJ1-1, with D unclear. Per germline, CDR1 SGDLS and CDR2 YYNGEE. The CDR3 has 15 residues. V was cut by 1 base and J by 1 base, with 11 bases left in between. CDR3 nucleotides: TGTGCCAGCAGCGTATTGGCAGAATGGAACACTGAAGCTTTCTTT. It yields the protein CASSVLAEWNTEAFF.

This chain connects TRBV2 to TRBJ2-1; the match to TRBD2 covers 9 bases. There are 15 residues in the CDR3. Trimming removed 1 base from V and 8 bases from J; junction bases left unmatched: 6. Germline CDR1 reads SNHLY; CDR2 reads FYNNEI. CDR3 sequence: CASSEGLAGWHEQFF. In nucleotides, the CDR3 is TGTGCCAGCAGTGAAGGCCTAGCGGGATGGCATGAGCAGTTCTTC.

The J gene is TRBJ2-7, the V gene TRBV30, with TRBD2 matching over 10 bases. V lost 0 bases to trimming and J lost 2 bases; unmatched junction nucleotides: 10. The CDR3 spans 17 residues. The germline V gene encodes CDR1 GTSNPN and CDR2 SVGIG (reference sequence). The CDR3 bases are TGTGCCTGGAGTGTACGGCCGGGACTAGCGACTCCCTACGAGCAGTACTTC. Amino acids: CAWSVRPGLATPYEQYF.

The chain carries TRBV7-2 and TRBJ2-7, with 8 bases identical to TRBD1. The V segment lost 5 bases and the J segment 3 bases; nucleotides outside the gene matches: 6. The CDR3 totals 14 residues. The germline V gene has CDR1 SGHTA and CDR2 FQGNSA. This chain's CDR3 is CASSPAGTGYEQYF. CDR3 nucleotide sequence: TGTGCCAGCAGCCCCGCCGGGACAGGCTACGAGCAGTACTTC.

The chain couples TRBV27 to TRBJ1-1, with D possibly matching TRBD1 (5 bases). V dropped 5 bases and J dropped 0 bases, with 28 bases sitting between them. CDR3 length: 20 residues. Germline lookup yields CDR1 MNHEY and CDR2 SMNVEV (reference sequence). As DNA, the CDR3 is TGTGCCAGCAGTCAAGGGGTAAGGGCGGCCCGAAACCTCATGAACACTGAAGCTTTCTTT. Amino acids: CASSQGVRAARNLMNTEAFF.

The gene calls are TRBV19 and TRBJ2-1; perhaps TRBD2 as D (6 bases). V was cut by 6 bases and J by 0 bases, with 9 bases left in between. This CDR3 has 14 residues. CDR1 and CDR2 (germline): LNHDA, SQIVND (reference sequence). In DNA, the CDR3 is TGTGCCAGTAGCCCCGGGAGCTCCTACAATGAGCAGTTCTTC. It encodes CASSPGSSYNEQFF.